This TCR beta chain was retrieved from a study of cytomegalovirus exposure and HLA in healthy donors. Points from the study as a whole: A classifier reportedly called cytomegalovirus status with high sensitivity and specificity.

The PCR employed 60 Vbeta primers together with 13 Jbeta primers. Only in-frame clones appear in the TCRdb table, and some are missing; sequencing was by immunoSEQ multiplex PCR. The sample consists of around 150,000 clones, 68% of them appearing once. Germline CDR1 reads LNHDA; CDR2 reads SQIVND (reference sequence). The CDR3 has 16 residues. Losses at the gene ends were 3 bases for V and 4 bases for J; bases not matched to a gene: 9. As regards this clone: Its antigen is not known.

This TCR came from a man aged 50-59 years in good health and CMV-seronegative. The sequenced sample was PBMCs. The chain uses TRBV19 and TRBJ2-3; 8 bases align to TRBD2. The CDR3 loop reads CASSIGFGGGPDTQYF. The CDR3 coding sequence is TGTGCCAGTAGTATCGGTTTCGGCGGGGGGCCAGATACGCAGTATTTT.